The subject of this entry is one T cell receptor beta chain. Its antigen is still unknown. The data belong to a study of blood T cells in healthy people across ages. Study results and caveats: Aged donors had fewer naive CD4+ cells and lower diversity than long-lived donors.

Trimming pared 1 base from V and 8 bases from J, leaving 14 bases between. Germline V lookup: CDR1 LGHNA, CDR2 YSLEER. This CDR3 has 14 residues. Donation came from healthy Caucasian individuals in Russia who were aged roughly 6 to 95. The extraction recovered at least 5.5 micrograms of total RNA per sample. Next came a second PCR, run for about 6 to 12 cycles, which used a sample-barcoded 5' primer along with a J-beta primer mix. Every cDNA molecule bore a tag from a template-switch adaptor containing 12 random nucleotides. TCRdb independently ran MiXCR on the 5' RACE reads; one entry per CDR3 protein. Of about 2 million distinct CDR3 sequences detected, about 50% appear once; the ten largest clones hold about 2.1%.

The receptor comes from a woman in her thirties or forties in good health. The material sequenced was blood. The V call is TRBV4-3, the J call TRBJ1-2; D possibly corresponds to TRBD1 (5 bases). CDR3 residues: CASSQGGEGQGYTF. Here the CDR3 DNA reads TGCGCCAGCAGCCAAGGTGGGGAGGGGCAGGGCTACACCTTC.